This record covers a single T cell receptor beta chain. No antigen is known for it. Qualities for individual bases were not recorded, and no much larger clone is one base off. The sample is drawn from a study of immune evolution from preneoplasia to lung adenocarcinoma (dated by TCRdb to about 2021). Broadly, across the study: HLA loss of heterozygosity was observed in approximately 7%, 15% and 30% of AIS, MIA and ADC lesions, respectively, and was not observed in any AAH lesions. TCR sequencing data were obtained from approximately 50 patients. The study combined immune gene expression, TCR sequencing and multiplex immunofluorescence to profile immune contexture across lung adenocarcinoma precursors and invasive adenocarcinoma. Resected precursor lesions (AAH, AIS, MIA) and invasive adenocarcinomas were compared with paired morphologically normal lung tissue. POLYSOLVER was used to infer class I HLA alleles from exome data, and LOHHLA was used to detect allele-specific HLA loss. The sample size depended on which specimens were available, not on a prior power calculation. According to the study, more than 95 samples went through TCR sequencing. The immune data were integrated with whole exome sequencing and methylation data from the same cohort of nodules. The overall cohort was made up of 45 to 60 patients with pulmonary nodules who had surgical resection. The study at large found these results: Normal lung had the highest top T cell clone frequencies, which appeared to decline progressively from AAH through AIS, MIA and invasive adenocarcinoma. The highest T cell clonality was observed in KRAS-mutant nodules compared with EGFR-mutant or double wild-type lesions. Clonality was highest in normal lung, while later-stage lesions appeared to show lower clonality but higher T cell density and diversity. Because every patient came from Japan and China, how well the results apply to Western populations was uncertain. The findings rested on association rather than direct causation, and larger cohorts with long-term follow-up and longitudinal biopsies were considered necessary.

Using the immunoSEQ hsTCRbeta Kit, TCR beta CDR3 regions were sequenced from DNA. As for the original processing: The ImmunoSEQ Analyzer was used to analyse the TCR sequencing data. T cell clonality was defined as 1 minus Pielou's evenness, as computed on productive rearrangements. To measure T cell diversity, the inverse Simpson index was applied to productive templates. T cell density was defined as TCR beta template counts normalized to usable DNA, with usable DNA estimated by amplifying and sequencing housekeeping genes. Two-sided Kruskal-Wallis tests were used to compare TCR metrics across histologic stages. Sourced from immuneACCESS, this table was stored by TCRdb with only in-frame sequences that have V and J called. A share of the clones is absent; for the studies checked, an unresolved V gene accounts for under half, and the remainder has no known explanation. V and J calls and clone size come straight from that table; D and trimming were deduced from the DNA. The sample table lists 8,000 to 9,500 clones, almost 80% of them with a count of one. The top ten clonotypes cover 9.2% of the sample.

Per the germline V gene, KGHSH is the CDR1 and LQKENI is the CDR2. Its CDR3 holds 15 amino acids, cysteine through phenylalanine. The entry retains the CDR3 DNA only, 45 bases that are in frame from base 1. Trimming removed 3 bases from V and 1 base from J; the gene matches leave 2 bases unexplained. Resection was performed on patients in Japan or China between the mid-2010s and the late 2010s. Histologic diagnosis of each case was confirmed independently by two lung cancer pathologists on H&E slides. Premalignant or tumor cells were enriched for nucleic acid extraction by macro-dissection performed after pathologic assessment. DNA was isolated from FFPE tissue using the AllPrep DNA/RNA FFPE Kit.

This clonotype originated in an older donor with lung adenocarcinoma. This chain is built from TRBV18 and TRBJ1-1; 10 bases in the junction line up with TRBD1. Sequenced sample: FFPE minimally invasive lung adenocarcinoma tissue. Reading the label with the study, this specimen's cell subset or site is: micro-invasive lung adenocarcinoma (MIA). Read as DNA, the sequence is TGTGCCAGCTCACCTCGACAGGGGGCGAACACTGAAGCTTTCTTT. Translated, it gives CASSPRQGANTEAFF.